This T cell receptor beta chain was identified during a study of blood T cells in healthy people across ages. The CDR3 sequence is 13 residues long. Germline V CDR1 and CDR2: SQVTM, ANQGSEA. This clonotype was picked up one time. Antigen unknown. An end of the junction differs from the germline gene, which may be a read error. Isolation per sample recovered at least 7 million PBMCs. Extraction yielded at least 6 micrograms of total RNA per sample. General study findings and limits: With age, beta diversity per million T cells declined roughly linearly, significantly by 35 to 40. The study found more naive CD4+ cells and higher diversity in long-lived than aged donors.

PCR was performed a second time for about 7 to 12 cycles using a sample-barcoded 5' primer and a J-beta primer mix. TCRdb redid the calling of the 5' RACE reads with MiXCR, one entry per CDR3 protein. The data contain hundreds of thousands of distinct CDR3 sequences, approximately 49% of them singletons. Material: blood. This chain joins TRBV29-1 and TRBJ2-3; D ambiguous. The clonotype comes from a woman aged 55-75 years in good health. The CDR3 coding sequence is TGCAGCGTTGATGGTTATACCACAGATCCGCAGTATTTT. Amino acid sequence: CSVDGYTTDPQYF.